A selection of T cell receptor beta chains follows, all from one sample in a study of T cells after posttransplantation cyclophosphamide. Data came from immunoSEQ multiplex PCR; TCRdb stores just in-frame clones and leaves some out. The table includes 5,500 to 7,500 clones, 95% to 98% detected once. Sequencing was performed on memory CD4+ T cells sorted from PBMCs. These receptors all stem from a man aged 40-55 years in good health, CMV-negative, and a related stem cell transplant donor. The CDR3 runs from the conserved cysteine through the conserved F or W. The order of the fields is D gene, J gene, clone size, CDR3 length, V gene, CDR3 protein, CDR3 DNA. D genes are given only for firm matches. A clone size is listed for some rows: how often the clone was seen (once, few, many), or a class if it is expanded.

>.|TRBJ1-5|.|14|TRBV7-2
CASSFPGNNQPQHF
TGTGCCAGCAGCTTCCCCGGGAACAATCAGCCCCAGCATTTT
>.|TRBJ2-5|.|14|TRBV4-3
CASSLQGGQETQYF
TGCGCCAGCAGCCTGCAGGGGGGCCAAGAGACCCAGTACTTC
>.|TRBJ2-2|.|17|TRBV13
CASSQLSGLVNTGELFF
TGTGCCAGCAGCCAGTTGTCGGGACTCGTAAACACCGGGGAGCTGTTTTTT
>.|TRBJ2-7|.|13|TRBV2
CASNGIGTYEQYF
TGTGCCAGCAACGGGATTGGAACCTACGAGCAGTACTTC
>.|TRBJ1-1|.|14|TRBV9
CASSVGVNGPEAFF
TGTGCCAGCAGCGTCGGGGTTAATGGTCCTGAAGCTTTCTTT
>.|TRBJ1-1|.|12|TRBV5-8
CASSLVAVEAFF
TGTGCCAGCAGCTTGGTGGCCGTTGAAGCTTTCTTT
>.|TRBJ1-1|once|13|TRBV9
CASSVGTGTEAFF
TGTGCCAGCAGCGTTGGTACTGGGACAGAAGCTTTCTTT
>.|TRBJ2-2|once|14|TRBV5-1
CASSSGLGRRELFF
TGCGCCAGCAGCTCGGGACTCGGTAGACGGGAGCTGTTTTTT
>.|TRBJ2-7|.|14|TRBV7-2
CASSPDSYSYEQYF
TGTGCCAGCAGCCCGGACAGTTACTCCTACGAGCAGTACTTC
>TRBD2|TRBJ2-1|.|18|TRBV18
CASSPPVVMREFLSEQFF
TGTGCCAGCTCACCACCGGTTGTAATGCGGGAGTTTTTAAGTGAGCAGTTCTTC
>.|TRBJ1-2|once|15|TRBV14
CASSQDRARGYGYTF
TGTGCCAGCAGCCAAGATCGGGCCAGGGGATATGGCTACACCTTC
>TRBD1|TRBJ1-6|.|17|TRBV27
CASSLLGQGAYNSPLHF
TGTGCCAGCAGTTTGCTTGGACAGGGAGCCTATAATTCACCCCTCCACTTT
>.|TRBJ1-1|.|12|TRBV28
CASTDGGGLAFF
TGTGCCAGCACCGACGGGGGTGGTTTGGCTTTCTTT
>.|TRBJ1-3|few|14|TRBV30
CAWSGAPRGNTIYF
TGTGCCTGGAGTGGCGCCCCGCGGGGAAACACCATATATTTT
>.|TRBJ1-4|few|15|TRBV5-1
CASSLGGGETEKLFF
TGCGCCAGCAGCTTGGGGGGCGGCGAGACTGAAAAACTGTTTTTT
>.|TRBJ2-3|.|16|TRBV12-1
CASSFPPAGHTDTQYF
TGTGCCAGCAGCTTTCCACCAGCGGGACACACAGATACGCAGTATTTT
>TRBD2|TRBJ2-7|.|16|TRBV28
CASSLRGTSGRGEQYF
TGTGCCAGCAGTCTCCGGGGGACTAGCGGGAGAGGCGAGCAGTACTTC
>TRBD1|TRBJ1-5|.|17|TRBV19
CASTGTGGALGNQPQHF
TGTGCCAGTACTGGGACAGGGGGCGCCTTGGGCAATCAGCCCCAGCATTTT
>TRBD1|TRBJ1-1|.|17|TRBV7-8
CASSLPAGQVMNTEAFF
TGTGCCAGCAGCTTACCCGCAGGACAGGTAATGAACACTGAAGCTTTCTTT
>.|TRBJ2-7|.|14|TRBV6-5
CASRWQADTYEQYF
TGTGCCAGCAGATGGCAGGCAGACACCTACGAGCAGTACTTC
>TRBD1|TRBJ1-1|.|14|TRBV9
CASSERDSYTEAFF
TGTGCCAGCAGCGAACGGGACAGCTACACTGAAGCTTTCTTT
>TRBD2|TRBJ2-5|.|17|TRBV6-1
CASSERGLAAFPETQYF
TGTGCCAGCAGTGAACGGGGACTAGCGGCCTTCCCAGAGACCCAGTACTTC
>.|TRBJ2-3|.|12|TRBV28
CASTSGTDTQYF
TGTGCCAGCACCAGCGGCACAGATACGCAGTATTTT
>TRBD2|TRBJ2-7|.|16|TRBV28
CASRYGLAGYSSEQYF
TGTGCCAGCAGGTATGGACTAGCGGGGTACTCAAGCGAGCAGTACTTC
>.|TRBJ2-7|.|16|TRBV5-1
CASSLGGPRLQGEQYF
TGCGCCAGCAGCTTGGGGGGGCCTCGGTTGCAAGGTGAGCAGTACTTC
>TRBD1|TRBJ2-1|.|16|TRBV6-5
CASSYFSGTGYDEQFF
TGTGCCAGCAGTTACTTCTCCGGGACAGGGTACGATGAGCAGTTCTTC
>TRBD2|TRBJ2-5|.|15|TRBV4-2
CASSPTAGGGETQYF
TGTGCCAGCAGCCCTACCGCGGGGGGAGGAGAGACCCAGTACTTC
>.|TRBJ2-7|.|13|TRBV19
CASRQALGYEQYF
TGTGCCAGTAGACAAGCCCTCGGGTACGAGCAGTACTTC
>.|TRBJ2-2|.|16|TRBV5-1
CASSLVLQGIGGELFF
TGCGCCAGCAGCTTGGTCTTACAGGGAATCGGCGGGGAGCTGTTTTTT
>.|TRBJ2-7|.|15|TRBV7-2
CASSLEGGSGAEQYF
TGTGCCAGCAGCTTAGAGGGTGGAAGCGGTGCAGAGCAGTACTTC
>.|TRBJ2-6|.|19|TRBV9
CASSVVPATRVSGANVLTF
TGTGCCAGCAGCGTAGTTCCGGCCACCAGGGTCTCTGGGGCCAACGTCCTGACTTTC
>TRBD2|TRBJ2-3|.|14|TRBV28
CASSPSGSTDTQYF
TGTGCCAGCAGTCCTAGCGGAAGCACAGATACGCAGTATTTT
>TRBD2|TRBJ2-2|.|16|TRBV5-1
CASSPTSGTNTGELFF
TGCGCCAGCAGCCCCACTAGCGGGACGAACACCGGGGAGCTGTTTTTT
>TRBD2|TRBJ2-5|.|15|TRBV10-3
CAISESSGTQETQYF
TGTGCCATCAGTGAGAGTAGCGGGACCCAAGAGACCCAGTACTTC
>.|TRBJ2-1|.|14|TRBV9
CASNGGDSYNEQFF
TGTGCCAGCAACGGCGGAGACTCCTACAATGAGCAGTTCTTC
>.|TRBJ2-5|.|15|TRBV19
CASSTTQGFGETQYF
TGTGCCAGTAGTACCACACAGGGTTTCGGGGAGACCCAGTACTTC
>.|TRBJ1-1|.|11|TRBV27
CASSEVAEAFF
TGTGCCAGCAGTGAGGTGGCCGAAGCTTTCTTT
>.|TRBJ1-3|.|13|TRBV30
CAWSRGSGNTIYF
TGTGCCTGGTCACGGGGAAGTGGAAACACCATATATTTT
>.|TRBJ2-7|.|15|TRBV21-1
CASRVTGRQNYEQYF
TGTGCCAGCCGTGTTACAGGCAGACAGAACTACGAGCAGTACTTC
>.|TRBJ1-1|.|13|TRBV7-9
CASSLERDTEAFF
TGTGCCAGCAGCTTAGAGCGGGACACTGAAGCTTTCTTT
>TRBD1|TRBJ2-2|.|16|TRBV5-1
CASSIGTGGGTGELFF
TGCGCCAGCAGCATAGGGACAGGCGGAGGCACCGGGGAGCTGTTTTTT
>.|TRBJ2-3|.|16|TRBV5-1
CASSTAGGQGTDTQYF
TGCGCCAGCAGCACGGCAGGCGGGCAGGGCACAGATACGCAGTATTTT
>.|TRBJ1-4|.|13|TRBV29-1
CSVARAGGEKLFF
TGCAGCGTTGCCCGGGCCGGGGGTGAAAAACTGTTTTTT
>.|TRBJ1-1|.|11|TRBV30
CAWSELAEAFF
TGTGCCTGGAGCGAACTGGCTGAAGCTTTCTTT
>.|TRBJ2-7|.|15|TRBV7-3
CASSKQGSGNYEQYF
TGTGCCAGCAGCAAACAGGGATCGGGGAACTACGAGCAGTACTTC
>.|TRBJ2-1|.|16|TRBV6-5
CASSYAQQSSYNEQFF
TGTGCCAGCAGTTACGCGCAACAGAGCTCCTACAATGAGCAGTTCTTC
>TRBD1|TRBJ2-7|.|16|TRBV29-1
CSVERAGTGLSYEQYF
TGCAGCGTTGAAAGGGCCGGGACAGGGCTCTCCTACGAGCAGTACTTC
>.|TRBJ1-2|.|12|TRBV11-2
CASSPGGYGYTF
TGTGCCAGCAGCCCGGGGGGCTATGGCTACACCTTC
>TRBD1|TRBJ1-1|.|13|TRBV18
CASQGQGNTEAFF
TGTGCCAGCCAGGGACAGGGGAACACTGAAGCTTTCTTT
>TRBD1|TRBJ1-4|.|20|TRBV14
CASSQAAPGQVAGLGEKLFF
TGTGCCAGCAGCCAAGCGGCCCCCGGACAGGTAGCCGGTTTGGGTGAAAAACTGTTTTTT
>.|TRBJ1-3|.|12|TRBV28
CASSPLTRAKDF
TGTGCCAGCAGTCCACTAACTAGGGCTAAGGATTTT
>.|TRBJ1-2|.|13|TRBV6-5
CASRKSPQGGYTF
TGTGCCAGCAGGAAAAGCCCCCAGGGTGGCTACACCTTC
>TRBD1|TRBJ2-3|.|14|TRBV28
CASSTGGSIDTQYF
TGTGCCAGCAGTACAGGGGGCTCGATAGATACGCAGTATTTT
>TRBD1|TRBJ1-1|.|15|TRBV6-1
CASSRTGGLDTEAFF
TGTGCCAGCAGCCGGACAGGGGGCCTTGACACTGAAGCTTTCTTT
>TRBD2|TRBJ2-5|.|18|TRBV7-2
CASSLGSSSGRAKETQYF
TGTGCCAGCAGCTTAGGTTCTTCTAGCGGGAGGGCCAAGGAGACCCAGTACTTC
>.|TRBJ1-2|.|14|TRBV5-1
CASSSGTFRDGYTF
TGCGCCAGCAGCTCCGGGACTTTCAGAGATGGCTACACCTTC
>TRBD2|TRBJ2-1|.|13|TRBV27
CASSRREGDEQFF
TGTGCCAGCAGTAGGCGGGAGGGGGATGAGCAGTTCTTC
>TRBD1|TRBJ1-1|once|15|TRBV11-1
CASSRIGTGNTEAFF
TGTGCCAGCAGCCGGATAGGGACAGGGAACACTGAAGCTTTCTTT
>.|TRBJ2-1|.|17|TRBV28
CASSFPRGAGVRNEQFF
TGTGCCAGCAGTTTCCCACGGGGGGCGGGAGTAAGGAATGAGCAGTTCTTC
>.|TRBJ2-3|.|13|TRBV21-1
CPSPEVSTDTQYF
TGTCCTTCTCCCGAGGTGAGCACAGATACGCAGTATTTT